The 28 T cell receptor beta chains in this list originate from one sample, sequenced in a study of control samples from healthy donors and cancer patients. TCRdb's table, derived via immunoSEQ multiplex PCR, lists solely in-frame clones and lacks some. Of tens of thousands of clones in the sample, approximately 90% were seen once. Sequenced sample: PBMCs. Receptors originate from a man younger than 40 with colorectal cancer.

CDR3 region: CASSLAIVLPLHF. The DNA for the CDR3 is TGTGCCAGCAGCTTAGCGATAGTTTTACCCCTCCACTTT. V is TRBV7-2 and J is TRBJ1-6, with no clear D. The germline V gene has CDR1 SGHTA and CDR2 FQGNSA. CDR3 size: 13 residues. V was clipped by 0 bases and J by 12 bases, with 9 bases between them. Together with reference TRBV7-2 and TRBJ1-6, the CDR3 gives the full variable domain: GAGVSQSPSNKVTEKGKDVELRCDPISGHTALYWYRQSLGQGLEFLIYFQGNSAPDKSGLPSDRFSAERTGGSVSTLTIQRTQQEDSAVYLCASSLAIVLPLHFGNGTRLTVT.

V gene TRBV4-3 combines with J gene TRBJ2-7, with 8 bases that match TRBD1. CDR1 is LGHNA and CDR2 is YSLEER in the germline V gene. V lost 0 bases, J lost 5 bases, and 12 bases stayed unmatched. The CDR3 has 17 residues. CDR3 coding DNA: TGCGCCAGCAGCCAAGATGGGTTTCCACAGGGGGTAAACGAGCAGTACTTC. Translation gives CASSQDGFPQGVNEQYF.

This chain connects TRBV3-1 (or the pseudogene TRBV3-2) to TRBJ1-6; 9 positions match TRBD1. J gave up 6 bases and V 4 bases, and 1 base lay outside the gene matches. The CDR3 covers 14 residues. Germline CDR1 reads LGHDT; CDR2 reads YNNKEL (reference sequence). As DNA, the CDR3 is TGTGCCAGCAGCCCGACAGGGGGTAATTCACCCCTCCACTTT. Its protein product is CASSPTGGNSPLHF.

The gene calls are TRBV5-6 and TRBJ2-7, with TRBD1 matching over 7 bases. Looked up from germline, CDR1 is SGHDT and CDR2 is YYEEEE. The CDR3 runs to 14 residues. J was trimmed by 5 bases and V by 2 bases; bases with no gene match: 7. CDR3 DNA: TGTGCCAGCAGCTTAGGGGGCGATAGCCACGAGCAGTACTTC. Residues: CASSLGGDSHEQYF.

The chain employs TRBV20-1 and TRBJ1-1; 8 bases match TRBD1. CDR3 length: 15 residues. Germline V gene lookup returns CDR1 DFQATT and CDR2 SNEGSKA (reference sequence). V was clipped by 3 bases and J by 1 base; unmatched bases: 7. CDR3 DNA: TGCAGTGCTAGTGCCCTCGGACAGGGGAACACTGAAGCTTTCTTT. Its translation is CSASALGQGNTEAFF.

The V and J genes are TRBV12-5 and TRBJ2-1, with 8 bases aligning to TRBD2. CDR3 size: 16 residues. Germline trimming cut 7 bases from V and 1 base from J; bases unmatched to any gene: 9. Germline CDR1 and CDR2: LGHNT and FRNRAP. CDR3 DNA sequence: TGTGCTAGTGCCTCCCGGGGGGGGAATTCCTACAATGAGCAGTTCTTC. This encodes CASASRGGNSYNEQFF. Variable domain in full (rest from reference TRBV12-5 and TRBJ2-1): DARVTQTPRHKVTEMGQEVTMRCQPILGHNTVFWYRQTMMQGLELLAYFRNRAPLDDSGMPKDRFSAEMPDATLATLKIQPSEPRDSAVYFCASASRGGNSYNEQFFGPGTRLTVL.

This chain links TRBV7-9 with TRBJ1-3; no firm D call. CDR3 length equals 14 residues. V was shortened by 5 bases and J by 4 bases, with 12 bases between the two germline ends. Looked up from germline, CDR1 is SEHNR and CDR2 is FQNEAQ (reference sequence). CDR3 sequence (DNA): TGTGCCAGCAGCCCAGGCAATGCAGGAAACACCATATATTTT. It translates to CASSPGNAGNTIYF.

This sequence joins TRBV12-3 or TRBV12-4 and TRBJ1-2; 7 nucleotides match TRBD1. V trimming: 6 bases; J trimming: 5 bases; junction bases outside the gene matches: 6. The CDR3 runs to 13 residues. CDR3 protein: CASREPGQYGYTF. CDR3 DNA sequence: TGTGCCAGCAGAGAACCGGGACAGTATGGCTACACCTTC.

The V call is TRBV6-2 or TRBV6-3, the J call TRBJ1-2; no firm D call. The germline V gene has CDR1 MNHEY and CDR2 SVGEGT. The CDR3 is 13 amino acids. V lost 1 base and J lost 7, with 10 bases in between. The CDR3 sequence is CASSYFSRPGYTF. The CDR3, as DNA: TGTGCCAGCAGTTACTTCTCCCGCCCTGGCTACACCTTC.

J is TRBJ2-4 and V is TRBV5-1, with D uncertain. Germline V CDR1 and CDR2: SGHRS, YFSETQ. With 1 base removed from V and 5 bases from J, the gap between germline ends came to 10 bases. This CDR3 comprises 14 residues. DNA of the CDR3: TGCGCCAGCAGCTTGTGGCCAGGCGAAAACATTCAGTACTTC. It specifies CASSLWPGENIQYF.

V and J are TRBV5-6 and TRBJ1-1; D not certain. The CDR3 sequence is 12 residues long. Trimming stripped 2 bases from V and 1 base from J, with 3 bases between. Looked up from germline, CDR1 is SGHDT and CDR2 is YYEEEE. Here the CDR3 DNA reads TGTGCCAGCAGCTTTACGAACACTGAAGCTTTCTTT. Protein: CASSFTNTEAFF.

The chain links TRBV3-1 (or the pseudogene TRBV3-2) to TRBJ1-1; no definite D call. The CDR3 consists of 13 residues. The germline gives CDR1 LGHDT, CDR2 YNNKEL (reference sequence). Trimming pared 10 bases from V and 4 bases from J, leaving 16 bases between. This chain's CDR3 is CATSPAHGTEAFF. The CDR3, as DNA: TGTGCCACCAGTCCGGCTCATGGCACTGAAGCTTTCTTT.

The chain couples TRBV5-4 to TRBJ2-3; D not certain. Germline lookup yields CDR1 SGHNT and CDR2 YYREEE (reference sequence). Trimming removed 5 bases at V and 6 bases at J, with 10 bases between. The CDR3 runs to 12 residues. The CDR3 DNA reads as TGTGCCAGCAGTCCTAAATGGGATACGCAGTATTTT. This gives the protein CASSPKWDTQYF.

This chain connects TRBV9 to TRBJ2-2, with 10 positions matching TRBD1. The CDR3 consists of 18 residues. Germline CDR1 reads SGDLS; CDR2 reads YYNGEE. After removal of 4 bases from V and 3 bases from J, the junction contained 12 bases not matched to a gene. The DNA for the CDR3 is TGTGCCAGCAGCCCCTTTAGGGACAGGGGATGGGACACCGGGGAGCTGTTTTTT. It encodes CASSPFRDRGWDTGELFF.

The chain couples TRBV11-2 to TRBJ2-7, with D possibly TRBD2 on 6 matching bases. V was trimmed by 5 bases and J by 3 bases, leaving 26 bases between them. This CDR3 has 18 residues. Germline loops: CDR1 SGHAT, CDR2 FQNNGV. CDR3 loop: CASSLISGGVGAFYEQYV. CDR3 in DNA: TGTGCCAGCAGCCTTATCTCCGGCGGGGTCGGGGCCTTCTACGAGCAGTACGTC.

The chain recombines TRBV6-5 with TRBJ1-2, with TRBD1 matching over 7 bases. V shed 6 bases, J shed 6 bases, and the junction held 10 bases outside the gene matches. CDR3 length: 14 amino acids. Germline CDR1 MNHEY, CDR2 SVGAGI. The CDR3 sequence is CASRRQGLTDGYTF. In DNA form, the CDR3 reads TGTGCCAGCAGAAGACAGGGACTAACCGATGGCTACACCTTC.

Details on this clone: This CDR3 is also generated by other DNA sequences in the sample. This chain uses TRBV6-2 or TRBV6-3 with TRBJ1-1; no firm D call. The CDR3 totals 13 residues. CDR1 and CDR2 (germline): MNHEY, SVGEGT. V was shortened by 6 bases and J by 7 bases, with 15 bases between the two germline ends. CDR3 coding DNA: TGTGCCAGCAGCTTACTAGTGAGAGGTGAAGCTTTCTTT. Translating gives CASSLLVRGEAFF.

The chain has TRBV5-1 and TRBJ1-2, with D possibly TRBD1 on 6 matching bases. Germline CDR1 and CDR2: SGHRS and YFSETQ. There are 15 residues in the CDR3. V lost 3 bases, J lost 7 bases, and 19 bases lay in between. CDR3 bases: TGCGCCAGCAGCTCGGCGTACAGGGCGCCCGTTGGCTACACCTTC. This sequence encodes CASSSAYRAPVGYTF.

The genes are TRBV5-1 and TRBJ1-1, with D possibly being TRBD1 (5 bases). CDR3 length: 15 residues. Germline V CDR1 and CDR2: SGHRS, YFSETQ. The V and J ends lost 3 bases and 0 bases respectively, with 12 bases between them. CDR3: CASSSATAVNTEAFF. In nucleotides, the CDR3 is TGCGCCAGCAGCTCAGCGACAGCCGTGAACACTGAAGCTTTCTTT.

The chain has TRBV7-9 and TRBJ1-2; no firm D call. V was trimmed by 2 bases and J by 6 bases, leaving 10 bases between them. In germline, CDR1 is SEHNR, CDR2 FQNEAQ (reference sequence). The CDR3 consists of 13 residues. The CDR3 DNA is TGTGCCAGCAGCTTACGGGAGCTGGATGGCTACACCTTC. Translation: CASSLRELDGYTF.

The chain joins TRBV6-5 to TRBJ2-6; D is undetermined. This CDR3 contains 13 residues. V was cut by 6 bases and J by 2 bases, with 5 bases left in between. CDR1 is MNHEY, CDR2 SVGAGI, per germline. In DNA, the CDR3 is TGTGCCAGCAGGGGAACTGGGGCCAACGTCCTGACTTTC. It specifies CASRGTGANVLTF.

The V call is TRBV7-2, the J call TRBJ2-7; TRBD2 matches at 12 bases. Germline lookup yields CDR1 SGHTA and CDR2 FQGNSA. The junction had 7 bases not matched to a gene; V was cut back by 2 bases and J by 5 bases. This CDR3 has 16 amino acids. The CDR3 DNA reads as TGTGCCAGCAGCTTAAGTGCTAGCGGGGGGGCCCACGAGCAGTACGTC. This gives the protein CASSLSASGGAHEQYV.

The CDR3 protein is CASSYTSSGGELFF. The DNA of the CDR3 is TGTGCCAGCAGTTACACATCCTCCGGCGGGGAGCTGTTTTTT. The chain has TRBV6-5 and TRBJ2-2; D call uncertain. V lost 2 bases, J lost 7 bases, and 11 bases lay in between. The germline V gene has CDR1 MNHEY and CDR2 SVGAGI. This CDR3 region has 14 residues.

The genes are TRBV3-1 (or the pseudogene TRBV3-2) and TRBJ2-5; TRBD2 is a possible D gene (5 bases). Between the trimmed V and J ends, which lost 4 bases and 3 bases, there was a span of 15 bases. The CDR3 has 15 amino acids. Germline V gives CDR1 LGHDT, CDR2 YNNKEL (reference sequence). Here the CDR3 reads CASSRGGSLKETQYF. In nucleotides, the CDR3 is TGTGCCAGCAGCCGCGGTGGGAGTCTGAAAGAGACCCAGTACTTC.

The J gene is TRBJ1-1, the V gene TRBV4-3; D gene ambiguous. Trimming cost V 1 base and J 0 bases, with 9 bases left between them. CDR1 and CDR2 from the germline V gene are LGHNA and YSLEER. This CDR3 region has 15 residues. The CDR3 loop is CASSQVGGMNTEAFF. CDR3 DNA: TGCGCCAGCAGCCAAGTGGGTGGGATGAACACTGAAGCTTTCTTT.

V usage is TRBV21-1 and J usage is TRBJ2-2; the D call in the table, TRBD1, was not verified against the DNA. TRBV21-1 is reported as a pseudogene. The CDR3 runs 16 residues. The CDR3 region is CASKDSPLPNTGELFF. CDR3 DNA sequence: TGTGCCAGCAAGGACAGTCCCTTACCAAACACCGGGGAGCTGTTTTTT.

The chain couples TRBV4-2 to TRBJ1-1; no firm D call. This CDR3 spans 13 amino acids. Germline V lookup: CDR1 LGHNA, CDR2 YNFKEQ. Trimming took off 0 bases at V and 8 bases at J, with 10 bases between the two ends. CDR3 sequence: CASSQDSGREAFF. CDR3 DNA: TGTGCCAGCAGCCAAGACTCGGGGAGAGAAGCTTTCTTT.

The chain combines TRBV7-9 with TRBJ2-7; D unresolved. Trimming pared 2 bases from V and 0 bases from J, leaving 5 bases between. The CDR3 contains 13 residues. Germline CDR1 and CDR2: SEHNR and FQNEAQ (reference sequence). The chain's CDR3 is CASSLSLSYEQYF. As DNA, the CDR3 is TGTGCCAGCAGCTTAAGTCTCTCCTACGAGCAGTACTTC.